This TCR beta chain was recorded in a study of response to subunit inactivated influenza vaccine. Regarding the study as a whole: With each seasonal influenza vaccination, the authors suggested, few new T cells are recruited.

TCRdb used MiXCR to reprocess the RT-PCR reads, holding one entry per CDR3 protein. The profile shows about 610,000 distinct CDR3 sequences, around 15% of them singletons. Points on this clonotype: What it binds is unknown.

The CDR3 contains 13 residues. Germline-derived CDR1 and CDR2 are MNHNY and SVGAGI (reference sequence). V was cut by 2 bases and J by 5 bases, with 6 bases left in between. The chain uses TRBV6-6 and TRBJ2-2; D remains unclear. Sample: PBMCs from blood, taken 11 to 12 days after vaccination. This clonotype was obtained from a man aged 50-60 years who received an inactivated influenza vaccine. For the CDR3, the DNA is TGTGCCAGCAGTTACGCTAGAACCGGGGAGCTGTTTTTT. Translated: CASSYARTGELFF.